This TCR beta chain originates from a study of blood T cell repertoires in COVID-19. Across the study: From the United States, Italy and Spain came samples of acute and convalescent COVID-19. Nucleic acid was either cDNA or gDNA, and it came from T cells, B-cell-depleted T cells, or PBMCs.

As handled by the study authors: Quantification of nucleated cells was approximated via reference gene primer amplification. Here immunoSEQ multiplex PCR was the method, and the copy in TCRdb shows in-frame clones only, minus some. D and trimming were read from the DNA, whereas the V and J calls and clone size are those reported in that table. The data hold about 94,000 clones, with 80% observed a single time. Germline values: CDR1 ENHRY, CDR2 SYGVKD. The V gene end was trimmed by 0 bases and the J gene end by 8 bases; junction bases not matched to a gene: 3. This CDR3 spans 15 amino acids. The receptor was derived from a woman older than 75 with acute or convalescent COVID-19. The sequencing input was peripheral blood. The chain couples TRBV10-3 to TRBJ1-4, with 10 bases lining up with TRBD1. The CDR3 coding sequence is TGTGCCATCAGTGAGTCAGGACAGGGGGGAGAAAAACTGTTTTTT. Its translation is CAISESGQGGEKLFF.